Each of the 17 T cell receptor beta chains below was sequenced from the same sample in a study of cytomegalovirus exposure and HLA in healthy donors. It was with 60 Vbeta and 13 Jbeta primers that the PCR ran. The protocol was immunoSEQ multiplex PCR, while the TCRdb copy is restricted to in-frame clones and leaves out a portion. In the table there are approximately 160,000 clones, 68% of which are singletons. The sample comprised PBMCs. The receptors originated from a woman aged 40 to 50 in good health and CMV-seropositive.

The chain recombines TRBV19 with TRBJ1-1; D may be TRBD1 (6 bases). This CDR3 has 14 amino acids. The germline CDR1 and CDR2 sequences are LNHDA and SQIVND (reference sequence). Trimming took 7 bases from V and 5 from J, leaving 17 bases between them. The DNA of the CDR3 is TGTGCCAGTACGGGGGGGACACCCGGGACTGAAGCTTTCTTT. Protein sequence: CASTGGTPGTEAFF.

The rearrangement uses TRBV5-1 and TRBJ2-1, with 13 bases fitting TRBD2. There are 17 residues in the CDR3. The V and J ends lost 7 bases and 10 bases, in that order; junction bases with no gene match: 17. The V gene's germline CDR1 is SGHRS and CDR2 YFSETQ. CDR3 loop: CASRRTSGGGLTREQFF. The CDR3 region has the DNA TGCGCCAGCCGACGGACTAGCGGGGGTGGGTTGACACGAGAGCAGTTCTTC.

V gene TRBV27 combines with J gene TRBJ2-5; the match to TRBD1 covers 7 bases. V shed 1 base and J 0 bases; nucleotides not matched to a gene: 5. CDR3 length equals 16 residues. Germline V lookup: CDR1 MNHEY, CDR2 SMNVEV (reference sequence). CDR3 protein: CASSLYPTGYQETQYF. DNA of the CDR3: TGTGCCAGCAGTTTATACCCGACAGGGTACCAAGAGACCCAGTACTTC.

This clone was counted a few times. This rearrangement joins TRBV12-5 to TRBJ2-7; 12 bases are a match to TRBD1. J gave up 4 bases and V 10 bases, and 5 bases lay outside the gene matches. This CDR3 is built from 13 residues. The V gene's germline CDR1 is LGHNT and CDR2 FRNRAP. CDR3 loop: CAIGDRGRYEQYF. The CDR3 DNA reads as TGTGCTATAGGGGACAGGGGGCGTTACGAGCAGTACTTC.

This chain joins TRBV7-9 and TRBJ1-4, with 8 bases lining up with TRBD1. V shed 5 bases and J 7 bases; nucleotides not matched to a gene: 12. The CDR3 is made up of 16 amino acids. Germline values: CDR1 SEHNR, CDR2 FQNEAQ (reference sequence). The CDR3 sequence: CASSPGQALVGEKLFF. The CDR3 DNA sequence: TGTGCCAGCAGCCCGGGACAGGCCTTAGTTGGTGAAAAACTGTTTTTT.

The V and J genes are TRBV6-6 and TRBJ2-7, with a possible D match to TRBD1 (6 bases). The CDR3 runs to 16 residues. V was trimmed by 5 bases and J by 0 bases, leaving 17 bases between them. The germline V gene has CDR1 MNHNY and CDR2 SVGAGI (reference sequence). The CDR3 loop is CASSSPDRMSSYEQYF. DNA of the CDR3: TGTGCCAGCAGTAGCCCCGACAGGATGAGCTCCTACGAGCAGTACTTC.

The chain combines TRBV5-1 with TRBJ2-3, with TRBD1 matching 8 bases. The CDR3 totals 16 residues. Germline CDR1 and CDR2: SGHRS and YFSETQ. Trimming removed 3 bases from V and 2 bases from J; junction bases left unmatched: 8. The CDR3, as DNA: TGCGCCAGCAGCTCCTTCGACAGGGGACTCACAGATACGCAGTATTTT. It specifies CASSSFDRGLTDTQYF.

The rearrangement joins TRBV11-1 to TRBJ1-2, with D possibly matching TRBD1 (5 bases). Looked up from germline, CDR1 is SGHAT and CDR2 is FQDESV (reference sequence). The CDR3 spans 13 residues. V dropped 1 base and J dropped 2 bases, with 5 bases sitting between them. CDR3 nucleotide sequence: TGTGCCAGCAGCTTAGGACAGAACTATGGCTACACCTTC. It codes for CASSLGQNYGYTF.

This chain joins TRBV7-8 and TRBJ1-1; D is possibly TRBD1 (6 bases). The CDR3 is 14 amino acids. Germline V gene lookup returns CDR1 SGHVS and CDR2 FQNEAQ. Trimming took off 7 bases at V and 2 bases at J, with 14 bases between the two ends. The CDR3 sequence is CASTKPGQNTEAFF. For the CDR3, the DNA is TGTGCCAGCACTAAACCGGGACAAAACACTGAAGCTTTCTTT. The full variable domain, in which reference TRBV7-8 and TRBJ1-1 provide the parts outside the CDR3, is GAGVSQSPRYKVAKRGQDVALRCDPISGHVSLFWYQQALGQGPEFLTYFQNEAQLDKSGLPSDRFFAERPEGSVSTLKIQRTQQEDSAVYLCASTKPGQNTEAFFGQGTRLTVV.

DNA of the CDR3: TGTGCCAGCAGCGTCGGCGGGGGTTACCAAGAGACCCAGTACTTC. Encoded protein: CASSVGGGYQETQYF. The chain recombines TRBV9 with TRBJ2-5, with TRBD2 matching 7 bases. This CDR3 comprises 15 residues. Germline CDR1 is SGDLS and CDR2 is YYNGEE. V trimming: 2 bases; J trimming: 0 bases; junction bases outside the gene matches: 4.

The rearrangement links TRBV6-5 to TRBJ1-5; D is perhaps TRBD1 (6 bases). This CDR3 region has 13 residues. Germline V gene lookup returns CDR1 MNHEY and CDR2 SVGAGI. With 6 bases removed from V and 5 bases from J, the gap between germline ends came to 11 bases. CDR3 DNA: TGTGCCAGCAGACAACAGGGAGATCAGCCCCAGCATTTT. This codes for CASRQQGDQPQHF.

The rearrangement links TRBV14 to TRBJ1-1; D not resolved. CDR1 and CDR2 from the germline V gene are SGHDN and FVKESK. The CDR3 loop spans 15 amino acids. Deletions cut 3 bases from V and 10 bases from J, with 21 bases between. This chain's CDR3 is CASSHLEDSNGGAFF. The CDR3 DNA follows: TGTGCCAGCAGCCACCTCGAGGACTCTAATGGAGGAGCTTTCTTT.

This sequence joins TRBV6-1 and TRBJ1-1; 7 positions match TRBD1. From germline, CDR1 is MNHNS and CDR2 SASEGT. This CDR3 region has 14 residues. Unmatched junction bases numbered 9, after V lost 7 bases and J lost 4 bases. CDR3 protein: CASTRPGQITEAFF. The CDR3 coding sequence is TGTGCCAGCACCAGACCGGGACAGATCACTGAAGCTTTCTTT.

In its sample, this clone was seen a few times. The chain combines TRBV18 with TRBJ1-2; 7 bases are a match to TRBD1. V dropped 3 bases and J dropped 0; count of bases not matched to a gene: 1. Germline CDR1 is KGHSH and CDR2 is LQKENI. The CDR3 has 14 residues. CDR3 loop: CASSPGTANYGYTF. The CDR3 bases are TGTGCCAGCTCACCGGGGACAGCTAACTATGGCTACACCTTC.

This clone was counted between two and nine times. CDR3 bases: TGCGCCAGCGCTCCACGACTAGCCATCAACAATGAGCAGTTCTTC. The encoded protein is CASAPRLAINNEQFF. The rearrangement uses TRBV4-3 and TRBJ2-1; the match to TRBD2 covers 7 bases. Per the germline V gene, CDR1 is LGHNA and CDR2 is YSLEER. V gave up 8 bases and J gave up 5 bases; unmatched junction bases: 12. This CDR3 is built from 15 residues.

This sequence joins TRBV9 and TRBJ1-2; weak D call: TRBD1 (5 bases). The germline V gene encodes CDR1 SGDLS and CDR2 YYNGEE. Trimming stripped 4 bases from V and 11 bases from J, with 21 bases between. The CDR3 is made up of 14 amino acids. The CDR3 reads CASSPRGGAFAYTF. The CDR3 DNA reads TGTGCCAGCAGCCCCCGAGGAGGGGCCTTTGCGTACACCTTC.

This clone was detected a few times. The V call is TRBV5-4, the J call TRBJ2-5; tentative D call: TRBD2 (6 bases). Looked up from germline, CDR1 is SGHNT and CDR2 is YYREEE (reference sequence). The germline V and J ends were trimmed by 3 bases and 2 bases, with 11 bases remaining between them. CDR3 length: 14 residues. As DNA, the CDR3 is TGTGCCAGCAGCTCCCCGGGACTTCAAGAGACCCAGTACTTC. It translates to CASSSPGLQETQYF.